The rows below give T cell receptor beta chains drawn from one sample of a study of cytomegalovirus exposure and HLA in healthy donors. The assay was immunoSEQ multiplex PCR, and TCRdb's table has in-frame clones only and misses some. This sample yields about 110,000 clones, of which roughly 76% are seen a single time; less than 9.5% belongs to the top ten. Sequences were obtained from PBMCs. The source is a woman aged 50 to 65 in good health and CMV-seropositive. Each CDR3 is given with its conserved first and last residue. A D gene is named only where the DNA matches it firmly. Clone size is not always given. Where it is, it says once, few, many or a class for expanded clones.

>TRBJ2-5|NA|TRBV12-5|NA
CASGSPTSETQYF
TGTGCTAGTGGTTCCCCAACTTCAGAGACCCAGTACTTC
>TRBJ2-3|NA|TRBV5-1|NA
CASSPSTSTDTQYF
TGCGCCAGCTCGCCTAGTACTAGCACAGATACGCAGTATTTT
>TRBJ1-3|NA|TRBV7-9|TRBD1
CASSSTGLGNTIYF
TGTGCCAGCAGCTCGACAGGGCTGGGAAACACCATATATTTT
>TRBJ1-2|NA|TRBV7-2|TRBD1
CASSKGTGLNYGYTF
TGTGCCAGCAGCAAGGGGACAGGGTTAAACTATGGCTACACCTTC
>TRBJ2-7|NA|TRBV27|TRBD1
CAIRTGVNEQYF
TGTGCCATCAGGACAGGGGTGAACGAGCAGTACTTC
>TRBJ1-2|NA|TRBV7-2|NA
CASSLGPQGSYGYTF
TGTGCCAGCAGCTTAGGACCACAGGGAAGCTATGGCTACACCTTC
>TRBJ1-1|NA|TRBV11-1|TRBD1
CASSQDRGPEAFF
TGTGCCAGCAGCCAAGACAGGGGCCCTGAAGCTTTCTTT
>TRBJ1-6|once|TRBV2|NA
CASRLTGTDSPLHF
TGTGCCAGCAGACTAACAGGGACCGATTCACCCCTCCACTTT
>TRBJ1-2|NA|TRBV6-5|TRBD1
CASRPGTGRNYGYTF
TGTGCCAGCAGACCCGGGACAGGGAGAAACTATGGCTACACCTTC
>TRBJ2-7|NA|TRBV5-5|TRBD1
CASSLWDSPYEQYF
TGTGCCAGCAGCTTGTGGGACAGTCCCTACGAGCAGTACTTC
>TRBJ1-2|few|TRBV5-3|TRBD1
CARSAGQASYGYTF
TGTGCCAGAAGCGCAGGACAGGCTAGCTATGGCTACACCTTC
>TRBJ2-7|once|TRBV27|TRBD1
CASRGQGVWEQYF
TGTGCCAGCAGGGGACAGGGGGTGTGGGAGCAGTACTTC
>TRBJ2-7|once|TRBV27|TRBD1
CASSPQGQFSYEQYF
TGTGCCAGCAGTCCTCAGGGACAGTTCTCCTACGAGCAGTACTTC
>TRBJ2-5|NA|TRBV5-1|NA
CASSLSRGAGETQYF
TGCGCCAGCAGCTTGTCGAGGGGCGCGGGGGAGACCCAGTACTTC
>TRBJ2-5|NA|TRBV7-9|NA
CASSLAQGIQETQYF
TGTGCCAGCAGCTTAGCTCAGGGGATCCAAGAGACCCAGTACTTC
>TRBJ1-3|NA|TRBV6-1|NA
CASSLDRGNTIYF
TGTGCCAGCAGTCTCGACAGAGGAAACACCATATATTTT
>TRBJ2-2|NA|TRBV9|TRBD2
CASSPTPLAGGTGELFF
TGTGCCAGCAGTCCTACGCCGCTAGCGGGGGGCACCGGGGAGCTGTTTTTT
>TRBJ1-2|NA|TRBV4-2|NA
CASSQRGGAHYGYTF
TGTGCCAGCAGCCAAAGAGGGGGGGCCCACTATGGCTACACCTTC
>TRBJ2-1|NA|TRBV11-2|TRBD2
CASSLTSIRRLAADNEQFF
TGTGCCAGCAGCTTAACCTCAATTAGGCGACTAGCGGCCGACAATGAGCAGTTCTTC